Below, 11 T cell receptor beta chains from the same sample are listed, as sequenced in a study of OX40 agonist ivuxolimab in advanced cancers. Profiled with immunoSEQ multiplex PCR; TCRdb holds only in-frame clones, not every one. Of some 58,000 clones listed, around nine tenths are singletons. The sample consisted of CD4+ or CD8+ T cells sorted from blood, taken in a trial of the OX40 agonist ivuxolimab. The source of these receptors is an adult with an advanced solid tumor such as melanoma, head and neck, liver or kidney cancer.

The count of this clone is one. The rearrangement uses TRBV18 and TRBJ2-2; D remains unclear. V was trimmed by 3 bases and J by 0 bases, leaving 14 bases between them. This CDR3 has 17 residues. Germline V gene data show CDR1 as KGHSH and CDR2 as LQKENI. The CDR3 protein is CASSPLPGPANTGELFF. In DNA form, the CDR3 reads TGTGCCAGCTCACCTTTGCCGGGCCCTGCGAACACCGGGGAGCTGTTTTTT.

Only one count was recorded for this clone. The chain couples TRBV4-1 to TRBJ2-7; the D is unclear. The CDR3 is 15 amino acids. Germline V gives CDR1 MGHRA, CDR2 YSYEKL. With 0 bases removed from V and 3 bases from J, the gap between germline ends came to 12 bases. The CDR3 DNA follows: TGCGCCAGCAGCCAAGATCAAGGAGATTACTACGAGCAGTACTTC. It encodes CASSQDQGDYYEQYF.

The chain links TRBV27 to TRBJ2-1, with 9 bases fitting TRBD2. Germline V CDR1 and CDR2: MNHEY, SMNVEV (reference sequence). V trimming: 5 bases; J trimming: 7 bases; junction bases outside the gene matches: 9. The length of the CDR3 is 15 residues. The CDR3 coding sequence is TGTGCCAGCAGTCTATTGGGACTAGCCCTGAATGAGCAGTTCTTC. Protein product: CASSLLGLALNEQFF.

The chain combines TRBV6-5 with TRBJ1-1, with TRBD1 as a possible D gene (5 bases). CDR3 length: 15 amino acids. Germline V gene sequence: CDR1 MNHEY, CDR2 SVGAGI. V lost 2 bases to trimming and J lost 3 bases, with 13 bases between them. The CDR3 spells CASSYTTGTHTEAFF. The DNA of the CDR3 is TGTGCCAGCAGTTACACGACCGGGACTCACACTGAAGCTTTCTTT.

The CDR3 DNA reads as TGTGCCAGCAGCCCCTTAGCGGGGGCCGGGAATGAGCAGTTCTTC. Translating gives CASSPLAGAGNEQFF. V gene TRBV11-3 combines with J gene TRBJ2-1, with 9 bases aligning to TRBD2. The CDR3 consists of 15 residues. V shed 5 bases, J shed 7 bases, and the junction held 9 bases outside the gene matches. Germline-derived CDR1 and CDR2 are SGHNT and YENEEA.

The chain combines TRBV27 with TRBJ1-1; D ambiguous. The V end lost 2 bases, the J end lost 0 bases, and 4 bases lay between the germline ends. The CDR3 has 13 residues. Germline V gene data show CDR1 as MNHEY and CDR2 as SMNVEV (reference sequence). CDR3: CASSLTVNTEAFF. The CDR3 nucleotides are TGTGCCAGCAGTTTAACGGTGAACACTGAAGCTTTCTTT.

The rearrangement uses TRBV7-9 and TRBJ1-3, with D perhaps TRBD1 (5 bases). Trimming shortened V by 5 bases and J by 0 bases, and 14 bases separated the two germline ends. Looked up from germline, CDR1 is SEHNR and CDR2 is FQNEAQ (reference sequence). The length of the CDR3 is 16 residues. The CDR3 is CASSRSLTDSGNTIYF. The CDR3 DNA is TGTGCCAGCAGCAGAAGCCTGACAGACTCTGGAAACACCATATATTTT. Combining the CDR3 with reference TRBV7-9 and TRBJ1-3 gives the whole variable domain DTGVSQNPRHKITKRGQNVTFRCDPISEHNRLYWYRQTLGQGPEFLTYFQNEAQLEKSRLLSDRFSAERPKGSFSTLEIQRTEQGDSAMYLCASSRSLTDSGNTIYFGEGSWLTVV.

The chain employs TRBV28 and TRBJ2-3, with D unclear. V shed 1 base and J shed 4 bases, with 3 bases lying between them. Germline V gives CDR1 MDHEN, CDR2 SYDVKM. This CDR3 has 12 residues. CDR3 amino acids: CASSLLADTQYF. For the CDR3, the DNA is TGTGCCAGCAGTTTATTGGCAGATACGCAGTATTTT.

The rearrangement links TRBV28 to TRBJ1-2, with D tentatively TRBD1 (5 bases). This CDR3 spans 14 amino acids. V was trimmed by 5 bases and J by 4 bases, leaving 14 bases between them. Germline V lookup: CDR1 MDHEN, CDR2 SYDVKM. DNA for the CDR3: TGTGCCAGCAGTCAGACAGTTCCCTTCTATGGCTACACCTTC. Translating it yields CASSQTVPFYGYTF.

This clone was seen a single time. The chain recombines TRBV5-8 with TRBJ2-5; tentative D call: TRBD2 (6 bases). Trimming removed 4 bases from V and 4 bases from J, with 20 bases in between. This CDR3 comprises 16 residues. The germline V gene has CDR1 SGHTS and CDR2 YDEGEE. The CDR3 region is CASSLGSLGRGETQYF. CDR3 nucleotide sequence: TGTGCCAGCAGCCTCGGAAGTCTCGGGAGAGGAGAGACCCAGTACTTC.

Only a few counts were recorded for this clone. V usage is TRBV30 and J usage is TRBJ2-7; D may correspond to TRBD1 or TRBD2 (5 bases each). The CDR3 loop spans 13 amino acids. V was pared by 2 bases and J by 6 bases, with 14 bases between. CDR1 GTSNPN and CDR2 SVGIG come from the germline V gene (reference sequence). The CDR3 DNA follows: TGTGCCTGGAGTTCCGGGGCTAGCAGCGAGCAGTACTTC. As protein: CAWSSGASSEQYF.